The TCR beta chain described here comes from a study of blood T cell dynamics during melanoma immunotherapy. In the study overall: Metastatic melanoma patients received first-line pembrolizumab or nivolumab plus ipilimumab. Whole-study results and caveats: Among sorted CD8+ subsets, immune-effector cells had the highest clonality and cell-free DNA similarity.

The protocol was immunoSEQ multiplex PCR, while the TCRdb copy is restricted to in-frame clones and leaves out a portion. The sample includes around 990 clones, approximately 75% of them seen just once. From germline, CDR1 is MNHEY and CDR2 SMNVEV (reference sequence). J was trimmed by 4 bases and V by 7 bases; bases with no gene match: 12. The CDR3 length is 15 residues. Time point given: week 3, after first cycle of checkpoint inhibitor. TIE cells were CD3+ CD4- CD8+ CD45RA- CD45RO-high CD27- CCR7- memory T cells. Response was assessed by RECIST 1.1 at 12 weeks, except a couple of rapid progressors. This clone turned up a few times. Its antigen is still unknown.

The TCR originated in a human donor with melanoma. V is TRBV27 and J is TRBJ2-7; TRBD1 matches at 8 bases. The specimen comprised CD8+ T cells from blood, sampled from a patient treated with checkpoint blockade. CDR3 loop: CASKKETGESYEQYF. The CDR3 DNA reads TGTGCCAGCAAAAAAGAGACAGGGGAGTCGTACGAGCAGTACTTC.